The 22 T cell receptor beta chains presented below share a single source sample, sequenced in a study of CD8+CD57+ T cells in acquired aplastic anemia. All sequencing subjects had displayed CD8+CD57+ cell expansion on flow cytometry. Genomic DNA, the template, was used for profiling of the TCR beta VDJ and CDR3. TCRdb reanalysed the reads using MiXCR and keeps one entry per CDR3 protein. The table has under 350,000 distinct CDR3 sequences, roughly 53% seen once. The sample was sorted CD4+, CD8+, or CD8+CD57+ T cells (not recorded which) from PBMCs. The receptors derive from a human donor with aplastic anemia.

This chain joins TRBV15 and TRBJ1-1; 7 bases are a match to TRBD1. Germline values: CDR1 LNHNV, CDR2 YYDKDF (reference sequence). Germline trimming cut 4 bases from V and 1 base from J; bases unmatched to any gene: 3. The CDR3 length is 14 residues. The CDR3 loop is CATSTDRENTEAFF. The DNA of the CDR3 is TGTGCCACCAGCACTGACAGGGAGAACACTGAAGCTTTCTTT.

The CDR3 is CASSHLGQADTQYF. CDR3 nucleotide sequence: TGTGCCAGCAGCCACTTGGGGCAGGCAGATACGCAGTATTTT. J is TRBJ2-3 and V is TRBV6-5; maybe TRBD1 (5 bases). Germline V gene sequence: CDR1 MNHEY, CDR2 SVGAGI. This CDR3 spans 14 amino acids. V was trimmed by 6 bases and J by 4 bases, leaving 14 bases between them.

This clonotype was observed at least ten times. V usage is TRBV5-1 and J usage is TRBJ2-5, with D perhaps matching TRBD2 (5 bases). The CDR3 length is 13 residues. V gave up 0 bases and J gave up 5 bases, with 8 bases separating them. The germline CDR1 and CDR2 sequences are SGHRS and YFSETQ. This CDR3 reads CASSLGRRETQYF. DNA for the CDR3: TGCGCCAGCAGCTTGGGGAGGCGGGAGACCCAGTACTTC.

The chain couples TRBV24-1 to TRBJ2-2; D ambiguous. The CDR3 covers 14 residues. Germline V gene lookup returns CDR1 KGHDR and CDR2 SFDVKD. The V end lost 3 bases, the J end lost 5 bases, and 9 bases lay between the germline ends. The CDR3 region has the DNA TGTGCCACCAGTGATCCCACCAGGACCGGGGAGCTGTTTTTT. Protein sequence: CATSDPTRTGELFF.

The CDR3 sequence is CASSAIREGSPLHF. The DNA for the CDR3 is TGTGCCAGCAGTGCTATCAGGGAGGGTTCACCCCTCCACTTT. The chain recombines TRBV6-1 with TRBJ1-6; D perhaps matches TRBD1 (5 bases). This CDR3 spans 14 amino acids. Germline lookup yields CDR1 MNHNS and CDR2 SASEGT. The V end was cut by 4 bases, the J end by 9 bases, with 13 bases between.

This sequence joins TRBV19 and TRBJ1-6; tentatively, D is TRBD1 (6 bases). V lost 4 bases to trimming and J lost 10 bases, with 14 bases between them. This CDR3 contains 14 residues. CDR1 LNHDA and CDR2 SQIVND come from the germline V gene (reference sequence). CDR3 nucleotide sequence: TGTGCCAGTAGTAGAGCAGGGGAGAAATCACCCCTCCACTTT. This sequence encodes CASSRAGEKSPLHF.

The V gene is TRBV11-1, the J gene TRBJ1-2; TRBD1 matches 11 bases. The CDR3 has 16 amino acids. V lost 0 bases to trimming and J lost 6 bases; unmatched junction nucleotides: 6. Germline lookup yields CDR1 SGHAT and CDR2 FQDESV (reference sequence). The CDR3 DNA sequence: TGTGCCAGCAGCTTAGCCCCGGGACAGGGGGTAAATGGCTACACCTTC. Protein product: CASSLAPGQGVNGYTF.

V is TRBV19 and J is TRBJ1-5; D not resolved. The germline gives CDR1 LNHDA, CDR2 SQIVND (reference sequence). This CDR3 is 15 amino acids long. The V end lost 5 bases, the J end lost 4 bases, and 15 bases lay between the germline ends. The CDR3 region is CASSSREGANQPQHF. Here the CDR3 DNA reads TGTGCCAGTAGTTCGAGGGAAGGAGCAAATCAGCCCCAGCATTTT.

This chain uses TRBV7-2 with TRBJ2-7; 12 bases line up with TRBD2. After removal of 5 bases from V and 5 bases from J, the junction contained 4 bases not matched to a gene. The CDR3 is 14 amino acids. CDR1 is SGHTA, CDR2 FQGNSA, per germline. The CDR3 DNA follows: TGTGCCAGCAGCCCTAGCGGGGGGGCCCACGAGCAGTACTTC. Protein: CASSPSGGAHEQYF.

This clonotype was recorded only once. CDR3 protein: CASSIGQGAAEAFF. The CDR3 DNA reads TGTGCCAGTAGTATAGGACAGGGGGCCGCTGAAGCTTTCTTT. V is TRBV19 and J is TRBJ1-1, with TRBD1 identical over 10 bases. Germline values: CDR1 LNHDA, CDR2 SQIVND (reference sequence). V was pared by 1 base and J by 6 bases, with 2 bases of the junction left unmatched. The CDR3 consists of 14 residues.

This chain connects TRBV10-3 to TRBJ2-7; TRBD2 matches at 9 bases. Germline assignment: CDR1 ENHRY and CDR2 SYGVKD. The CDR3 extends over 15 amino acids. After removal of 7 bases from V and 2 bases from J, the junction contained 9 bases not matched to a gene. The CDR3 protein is CAIITQREEPYEQYF. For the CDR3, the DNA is TGTGCCATCATCACACAGCGGGAGGAACCCTACGAGCAGTACTTC.

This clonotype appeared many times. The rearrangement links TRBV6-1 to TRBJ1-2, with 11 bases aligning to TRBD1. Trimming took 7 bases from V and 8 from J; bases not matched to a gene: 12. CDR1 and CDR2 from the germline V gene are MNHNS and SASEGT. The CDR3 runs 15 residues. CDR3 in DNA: TGTGCCAGCACGCCGGGACAGGGGGATCCGAGGGGCTACACCTTC. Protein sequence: CASTPGQGDPRGYTF.

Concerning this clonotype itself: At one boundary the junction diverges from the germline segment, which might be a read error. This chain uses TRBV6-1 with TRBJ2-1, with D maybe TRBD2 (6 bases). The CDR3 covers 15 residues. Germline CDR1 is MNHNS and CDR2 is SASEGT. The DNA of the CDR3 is TGTGCCAGCAGTAGAAGCGGGTTGTCCTACAATGATCAGTTTTTC. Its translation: CASSRSGLSYNDQFF.

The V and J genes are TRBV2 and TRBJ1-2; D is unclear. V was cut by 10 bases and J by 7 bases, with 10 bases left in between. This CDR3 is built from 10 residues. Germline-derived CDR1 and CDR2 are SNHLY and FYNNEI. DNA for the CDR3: TGTGCCAACACCGCTGGTGGCTACACCTTC. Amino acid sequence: CANTAGGYTF. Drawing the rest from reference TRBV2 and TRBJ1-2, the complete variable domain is EPEVTQTPSHQVTQMGQEVILRCVPISNHLYFYWYRQILGQKVEFLVSFYNNEISEKSEIFDDQFSVERPDGSNFTLKIRSTKLEDSAMYFCANTAGGYTFGSGTRLTVV.

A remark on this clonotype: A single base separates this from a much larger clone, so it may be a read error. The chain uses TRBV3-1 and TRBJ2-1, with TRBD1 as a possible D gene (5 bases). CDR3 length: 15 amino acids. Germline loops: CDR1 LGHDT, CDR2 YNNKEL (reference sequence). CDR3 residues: CASGQVAVRVNEQFF. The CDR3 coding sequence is TGTGCCAGCGGCCAAGTAGCCGTCAGGGTGAATGAGCAGTTCTTC.

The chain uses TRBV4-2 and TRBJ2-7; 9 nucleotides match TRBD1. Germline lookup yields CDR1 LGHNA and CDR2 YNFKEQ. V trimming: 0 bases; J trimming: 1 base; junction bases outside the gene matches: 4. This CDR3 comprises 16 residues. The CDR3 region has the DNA TGTGCCAGCAGCCAAGATAGGGGGACAGGGTCCTACGAGCAGTACTTC. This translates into CASSQDRGTGSYEQYF.

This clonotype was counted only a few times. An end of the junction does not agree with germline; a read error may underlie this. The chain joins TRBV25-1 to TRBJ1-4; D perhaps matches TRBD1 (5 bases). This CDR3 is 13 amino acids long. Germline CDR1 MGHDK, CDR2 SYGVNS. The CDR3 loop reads CASKTGLTEKLLF. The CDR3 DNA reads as TGTGCCAGCAAAACGGGGCTTACTGAAAAACTGCTTTTT.

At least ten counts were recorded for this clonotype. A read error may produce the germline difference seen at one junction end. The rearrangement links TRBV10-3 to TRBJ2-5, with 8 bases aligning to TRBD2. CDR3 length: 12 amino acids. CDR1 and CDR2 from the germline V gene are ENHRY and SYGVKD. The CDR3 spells CAISEPGGLRHF. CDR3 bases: TGTGCCATCAGTGAGCCGGGGGGGCTCCGGCACTTC.

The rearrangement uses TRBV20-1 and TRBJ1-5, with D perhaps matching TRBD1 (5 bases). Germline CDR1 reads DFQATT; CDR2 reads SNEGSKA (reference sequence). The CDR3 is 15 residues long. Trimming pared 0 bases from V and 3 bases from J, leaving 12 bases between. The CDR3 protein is CSARDFGRVNQPQHF. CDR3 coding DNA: TGCAGTGCTAGAGATTTCGGCAGGGTCAATCAGCCCCAGCATTTT.

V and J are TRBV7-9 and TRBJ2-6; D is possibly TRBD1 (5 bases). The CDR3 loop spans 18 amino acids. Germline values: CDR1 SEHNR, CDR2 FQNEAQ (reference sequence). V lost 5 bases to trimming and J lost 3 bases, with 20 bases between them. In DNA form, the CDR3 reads TGTGCCAGCAGCCACTTCCACCATGGGGCTTGTGGGGCCAACGTCCTGACTTTC. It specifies CASSHFHHGACGANVLTF.

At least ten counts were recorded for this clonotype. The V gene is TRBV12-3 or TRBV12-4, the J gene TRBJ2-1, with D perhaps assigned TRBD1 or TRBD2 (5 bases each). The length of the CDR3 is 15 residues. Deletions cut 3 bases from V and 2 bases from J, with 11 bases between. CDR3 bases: TGTGCCAGCAGTTTGTTCGGGACGACCTACAATGAGCAGTTCTTC. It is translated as CASSLFGTTYNEQFF.

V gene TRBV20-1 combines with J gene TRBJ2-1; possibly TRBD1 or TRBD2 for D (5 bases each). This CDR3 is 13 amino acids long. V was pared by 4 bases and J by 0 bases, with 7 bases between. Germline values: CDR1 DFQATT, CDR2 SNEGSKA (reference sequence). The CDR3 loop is CSATGSSYNEQFF. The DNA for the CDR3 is TGCAGTGCTACAGGGAGCTCCTACAATGAGCAGTTCTTC.